This T cell receptor (beta chain) came from a study of T cell repertoires in cytomegalovirus infection. TCRdb analysed the reads with MiXCR anew, one entry per CDR3 protein. The sample holds roughly 120,000 distinct CDR3 sequences; 30% to 40% are singletons and the top ten take approximately 59%. V lost 7 bases and J 6 bases, leaving 12 bases between the germline ends. CDR3 length equals 12 residues. Germline values: CDR1 LNHDA, CDR2 SQIVND (reference sequence). This clonotype was seen a few times. The antigen remains undetermined. V gene TRBV19 combines with J gene TRBJ1-2; D is unclear. This receptor was identified in a human donor in good health (CMV status not recorded). Some clones in this sample may be carry-over from other donors' samples. The sample consisted of CD8+ T cells from cultured PBMCs, taken from culture after CMV antigen stimulation. CDR3 DNA: TGTGCCAGTATTAAGGGTGCCCATGGCTACACCTTC. Translating it yields CASIKGAHGYTF.